The 17 T cell receptor beta chains given below trace back to one sample, sequenced in a study of Ad26.COV2.S vaccination and SARS-CoV-2 variants. Only in-frame clones appear in the TCRdb table, and some are missing; sequencing was by immunoSEQ multiplex PCR. The top ten clones hold more than 2.5% of a sample with over 250,000 clones, around 87% of them seen once. The treatment was: some 20 received Ad26.COV2.S at low or high dose, single or two shots; about 5 received placebo; per-sample allocation not given. Samples were taken on day 63 after the first vaccine or placebo injection. Sequencing used peripheral blood, obtained in a trial of Ad26.COV2.S vaccine versus placebo. These receptors were taken from a person aged 18 to 65 who received the Ad26.COV2.S COVID-19 vaccine or a placebo.

The chain joins TRBV7-8 to TRBJ1-5, with no clear D. CDR3 length equals 14 residues. Trimming took 5 bases from V and 5 from J, leaving 13 bases between them. Looked up from germline, CDR1 is SGHVS and CDR2 is FQNEAQ. CDR3 in amino acids: CASSLLNWDQPQHF. In DNA, the CDR3 is TGTGCCAGCAGCCTACTGAACTGGGATCAGCCCCAGCATTTT.

The chain has TRBV7-2 and TRBJ2-3, with 9 nucleotides matching TRBD2. Germline V gene sequence: CDR1 SGHTA, CDR2 FQGNSA. There are 18 residues in the CDR3. V dropped 4 bases and J dropped 2; count of bases not matched to a gene: 13. CDR3 loop: CASSSVAGGPSFTDTQYF. The CDR3 DNA is TGTGCCAGCAGCTCGGTGGCGGGAGGGCCTAGTTTCACAGATACGCAGTATTTT.

The chain employs TRBV2 and TRBJ1-1, with D maybe TRBD1 (5 bases). The CDR3 length is 12 residues. The germline gives CDR1 SNHLY, CDR2 FYNNEI. The V and J ends lost 5 bases and 3 bases respectively, with 7 bases between them. This CDR3 is CASSLRDTEAFF. The CDR3 bases are TGTGCCAGCAGTCTCAGGGACACTGAAGCTTTCTTT.

The J gene is TRBJ2-1, the V gene TRBV3-1 (or the pseudogene TRBV3-2); 12 bases are a match to TRBD2. J was trimmed by 8 bases and V by 3 bases; bases with no gene match: 8. Germline CDR1 reads LGHDT; CDR2 reads YNNKEL (reference sequence). The CDR3 has 16 residues. CDR3 region: CASSHSVLAGGHEQFF. The CDR3 region has the DNA TGTGCCAGCAGCCATAGTGTACTAGCGGGGGGCCATGAGCAGTTCTTC.

This clone was detected a few times. The gene calls are TRBV6-5 and TRBJ2-1, with unresolved D. CDR3 length: 13 amino acids. Trimming took 2 bases from V and 5 from J, leaving 7 bases between them. Germline V gene sequence: CDR1 MNHEY, CDR2 SVGAGI. The CDR3, as DNA: TGTGCCAGCAGTTACGGACCAGACAATGAGCAGTTCTTC. This gives the protein CASSYGPDNEQFF.

The chain links TRBV5-4 to TRBJ2-1, with D maybe TRBD1 (6 bases). This CDR3 spans 12 amino acids. From germline, CDR1 is SGHNT and CDR2 YYREEE (reference sequence). Trimming shortened V by 4 bases and J by 6 bases, and 8 bases separated the two germline ends. CDR3 in DNA: TGTGCCAGCAGCGTGGACAGCAATGAGCAGTTCTTC. Translating gives CASSVDSNEQFF.

The gene calls are TRBV6-5 and TRBJ1-4; 7 nucleotides line up with TRBD1. The germline gives CDR1 MNHEY, CDR2 SVGAGI. J gave up 8 bases and V 7 bases, and 7 bases lay outside the gene matches. The CDR3 has 13 residues. The CDR3 sequence: CASNIQGIEKLFF. Written as DNA, the CDR3 is TGTGCCAGCAATATACAGGGGATAGAAAAACTGTTTTTT.

The chain recombines TRBV9 with TRBJ1-1; maybe TRBD1 (5 bases). V dropped 2 bases and J dropped 4 bases, with 12 bases sitting between them. Germline CDR1 is SGDLS and CDR2 is YYNGEE. The CDR3 spans 14 residues. CDR3 DNA sequence: TGTGCCAGCAGCGTCTCGACAGCGACCACTGAAGCTTTCTTT. Its translation is CASSVSTATTEAFF.

The chain uses TRBV12-5 and TRBJ2-2; D uncertain. The V end lost 0 bases, the J end lost 2 bases, and 10 bases lay between the germline ends. Germline loops: CDR1 LGHNT, CDR2 FRNRAP. The CDR3 has 16 residues. The chain's CDR3 is CASGLVLSRNTGELFF. CDR3 sequence (DNA): TGTGCTAGTGGTTTGGTACTCAGCAGAAACACCGGGGAGCTGTTTTTT.

This chain links TRBV9 with TRBJ2-1; no clear D gene. Germline V gives CDR1 SGDLS, CDR2 YYNGEE. This CDR3 contains 15 residues. Trimming took off 0 bases at V and 7 bases at J, with 14 bases between the two ends. The CDR3 loop reads CASSVATWGGNEQFF. The CDR3 bases are TGTGCCAGCAGCGTAGCTACGTGGGGTGGTAATGAGCAGTTCTTC. Together with reference TRBV9 and TRBJ2-1, the CDR3 gives the full variable domain: DSGVTQTPKHLITATGQRVTLRCSPRSGDLSVYWYQQSLDQGLQFLIQYYNGEERAKGNILERFSAQQFPDLHSELNLSSLELGDSALYFCASSVATWGGNEQFFGPGTRLTVL.

In its sample, this clone was seen once. The gene calls are TRBV4-1 and TRBJ2-1; D is perhaps TRBD1 or TRBD2 (5 bases each). CDR1 is MGHRA, CDR2 YSYEKL, per germline. Trimming removed 1 base at V and 5 bases at J, with 12 bases between. The CDR3 is 15 residues long. CDR3 DNA: TGCGCCAGCAGCCAAGGACGAGGGGCCCACAATGAGCAGTTCTTC. Protein: CASSQGRGAHNEQFF.

This clone was seen a single time. The chain recombines TRBV10-3 with TRBJ1-2; 8 bases map to TRBD1. The CDR3 contains 15 residues. The germline V gene encodes CDR1 ENHRY and CDR2 SYGVKD. Trimming cost V 3 bases and J 7 bases; bases outside gene matches: 10. The CDR3 is CAISDFVDRVGGYTF. CDR3 DNA: TGTGCCATCAGTGATTTCGTGGACAGGGTCGGTGGCTACACCTTC.

This clone turned up a few times. This chain links TRBV3-1 (or the pseudogene TRBV3-2) with TRBJ1-2, with 9 bases fitting TRBD1. V lost 5 bases to trimming and J lost 7 bases; unmatched junction nucleotides: 2. CDR1 is LGHDT and CDR2 is YNNKEL in the germline V gene (reference sequence). The CDR3 length is 12 residues. For the CDR3, the DNA is TGTGCCAGCAGCGGGGGACAGGGTGGCTACACCTTC. Protein sequence: CASSGGQGGYTF.

Comment on this clone: Within the sample, other DNA sequences also encode this same CDR3. The chain couples TRBV18 to TRBJ1-6; D remains ambiguous. Trimming stripped 2 bases from V and 0 bases from J, with 8 bases between. CDR1 is KGHSH, CDR2 LQKENI, per germline. The CDR3 sequence is 16 residues long. CDR3 sequence (DNA): TGTGCCAGCTCACCAATGGAGTCCTCCTATAATTCACCCCTCCACTTT. Amino acid sequence: CASSPMESSYNSPLHF.

The V and J genes are TRBV6-5 and TRBJ1-1; 9 nucleotides agree with TRBD1. The germline CDR1 and CDR2 sequences are MNHEY and SVGAGI. The ends lost 4 bases at V and 10 bases at J; junction bases unmatched: 13. CDR3 length equals 15 residues. The CDR3 DNA is TGTGCCAGCAGTTCACTACAGGGGGCGCGGGGAGGAGCTTTCTTT. It specifies CASSSLQGARGGAFF.

The V gene is TRBV9, the J gene TRBJ1-1, with 8 bases aligning to TRBD1. The CDR3 totals 16 residues. V was clipped by 0 bases and J by 1 base; unmatched bases: 5. Germline V lookup: CDR1 SGDLS, CDR2 YYNGEE. CDR3 DNA: TGTGCCAGCAGCGTAGATCGCAGGGGGCAGAACACTGAAGCTTTCTTT. It translates to CASSVDRRGQNTEAFF.

V is TRBV4-1 and J is TRBJ2-6; D could derive from TRBD1 or TRBD2 (5 bases each). V lost 1 base and J lost 0, with 13 bases in between. Germline V gives CDR1 MGHRA, CDR2 YSYEKL. This CDR3 region has 18 residues. The chain's CDR3 is CASSQGRGSPSGANVLTF. CDR3 nucleotide sequence: TGCGCCAGCAGCCAAGGACGGGGCAGCCCCTCTGGGGCCAACGTCCTGACTTTC.